This entry lists 10 T cell receptor beta chains sequenced from one sample in a study of blood T cell repertoires in COVID-19. This table comes from immunoSEQ multiplex PCR, and its TCRdb copy is limited to in-frame clones, with some not included. This table holds about 240,000 clones, around 90% found once. Sequencing was carried out using peripheral blood. Every receptor here comes from a man in his sixties who had recovered from COVID-19.

The CDR3 protein is CASSFTDRVQPQHF. For the CDR3, the DNA is TGTGCCAGTAGTTTCACAGACAGGGTTCAGCCCCAGCATTTT. V gene TRBV19 combines with J gene TRBJ1-5; 7 nucleotides match TRBD1. Germline assignment: CDR1 LNHDA and CDR2 SQIVND (reference sequence). There are 14 residues in the CDR3. V lost 5 bases to trimming and J lost 6 bases; unmatched junction nucleotides: 7. Full variable domain (outside the CDR3, taken from reference TRBV19 and TRBJ1-5): DGGITQSPKYLFRKEGQNVTLSCEQNLNHDAMYWYRQDPGQGLRLIYYSQIVNDFQKGDIAEGYSVSREKKESFPLTVTSAQKNPTAFYLCASSFTDRVQPQHFGDGTRLSIL.

This rearrangement joins TRBV6-6 to TRBJ2-3; the match to TRBD2 covers 7 bases. Germline-derived CDR1 and CDR2 are MNHNY and SVGAGI (reference sequence). Unmatched junction bases numbered 7, after V lost 0 bases and J lost 10 bases. The CDR3 consists of 14 residues. This chain's CDR3 is CASSYSLLAEAQYF. Written as DNA, the CDR3 is TGTGCCAGCAGTTACTCCCTCCTAGCGGAGGCGCAGTATTTT.

The V gene is TRBV5-1, the J gene TRBJ1-1; 8 nucleotides line up with TRBD1. Trimming cost V 3 bases and J 4 bases; bases outside gene matches: 11. Germline V gene sequence: CDR1 SGHRS, CDR2 YFSETQ. The CDR3 contains 16 residues. CDR3: CASSSLGQTGGTEAFF. The CDR3 DNA reads TGCGCCAGCAGCTCCCTAGGTCAAACAGGGGGCACTGAAGCTTTCTTT.

The chain has TRBV3-1 (or the pseudogene TRBV3-2) and TRBJ2-2; 8 positions match TRBD2. This CDR3 is 16 amino acids long. Germline CDR1 and CDR2: LGHDT and YNNKEL (reference sequence). V was pared by 6 bases and J by 4 bases, with 10 bases of the junction left unmatched. The CDR3: CASSRTSPGPTGELFF. CDR3 nucleotides: TGTGCCAGCAGTCGGACTAGCCCCGGTCCCACCGGGGAGCTGTTTTTT.

This chain joins TRBV10-3 and TRBJ1-5; 7 nucleotides match TRBD1. The CDR3 is 15 amino acids. Germline CDR1 is ENHRY and CDR2 is SYGVKD. The V gene end was trimmed by 2 bases and the J gene end by 4 bases; junction bases not matched to a gene: 5. CDR3 sequence reads: CAISERGPVNQPQHF. The CDR3 DNA sequence: TGTGCCATCAGTGAGAGGGGGCCTGTGAATCAGCCCCAGCATTTT.

The chain carries TRBV2 and TRBJ1-1; a possible D gene is TRBD1 (5 bases). The CDR3 length is 15 residues. The V end was cut by 6 bases, the J end by 2 bases, with 16 bases between. Germline CDR1 and CDR2: SNHLY and FYNNEI. As DNA, the CDR3 is TGTGCCAGCAGACTGGACACAGCGGGCAACACTGAAGCTTTCTTT. Its translation: CASRLDTAGNTEAFF.

This chain connects TRBV7-6 to TRBJ2-1, with D hard to call. The CDR3 is 15 amino acids. The germline V and J ends were trimmed by 4 bases and 0 bases, with 10 bases remaining between them. Looked up from germline, CDR1 is SGHVS and CDR2 is FNYEAQ. CDR3 sequence reads: CASSSRHSSYNEQFF. As DNA, the CDR3 is TGTGCCAGCAGCTCAAGACATAGCTCCTACAATGAGCAGTTCTTC.

This clone has more than one count but fewer than ten. The chain recombines TRBV5-1 with TRBJ2-5; a weak D match, TRBD2 (5 bases). The ends were cut back, 4 bases at V and 4 bases at J, with 20 bases in the middle. Germline V gene sequence: CDR1 SGHRS, CDR2 YFSETQ. The CDR3 contains 16 residues. In DNA form, the CDR3 reads TGCGCCAGCAGCGGCGGGCCGCCTTTGGGATCAGAGACCCAGTACTTC. Protein sequence: CASSGGPPLGSETQYF.

The gene calls are TRBV5-6 and TRBJ2-7, with TRBD2 matching 7 bases. Germline V gene data show CDR1 as SGHDT and CDR2 as YYEEEE. V lost 0 bases to trimming and J lost 0 bases; unmatched junction nucleotides: 3. The CDR3 has 15 residues. CDR3 loop: CASSLVGGSSYEQYV. As DNA, the CDR3 is TGTGCCAGCAGCTTGGTCGGGGGGTCCTCCTACGAGCAGTACGTC.

This chain joins TRBV3-1 (or the pseudogene TRBV3-2) and TRBJ2-5; D may be TRBD1 (6 bases). Germline loops: CDR1 LGHDT, CDR2 YNNKEL (reference sequence). The CDR3 loop spans 15 amino acids. Trimming took 1 base from V and 4 from J, leaving 13 bases between them. CDR3 bases: TGTGCCAGCAGCCAAGTTCTCACAGGGCGAGAGACCCAGTACTTC. Its translation is CASSQVLTGRETQYF.